This T cell receptor beta chain appears in the sequencing data of a study of T cell responses to AZD1222 COVID-19 vaccine. This clone appeared a few times. One junction end does not reproduce the germline sequence, and a read error may be involved. Clones were sequenced by immunoSEQ multiplex PCR, and TCRdb holds only the in-frame ones, with some missing. The sample lists 100,000 to 120,000 clones, roughly 89% occurring once. The source material was peripheral blood, sampled 28 days after the second AZD1222 dose. The receptor was derived from an adult who received the AZD1222 COVID-19 vaccine.

CDR3 sequence (DNA): TGTGCCAGCAGTTTAGCGGGCCGTTACAATGAGCAGTTCTTC. This encodes CASSLAGRYNEQFF. The chain couples TRBV7-8 to TRBJ2-1, with TRBD2 matching 7 bases. There are 14 residues in the CDR3. The V gene's germline CDR1 is SGHVS and CDR2 FQNEAQ.